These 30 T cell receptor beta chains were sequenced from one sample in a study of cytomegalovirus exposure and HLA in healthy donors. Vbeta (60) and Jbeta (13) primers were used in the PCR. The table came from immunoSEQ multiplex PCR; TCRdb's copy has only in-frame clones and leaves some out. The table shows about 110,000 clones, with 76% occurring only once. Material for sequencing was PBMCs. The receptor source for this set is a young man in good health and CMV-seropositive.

The CDR3 spells CASSPGTGIGANVLTF. In nucleotides, the CDR3 is TGTGCCAGCAGTCCCGGGACAGGGATCGGGGCCAACGTCCTGACTTTC. The chain employs TRBV5-6 and TRBJ2-6, with 9 bases identical to TRBD1. This CDR3 region has 16 residues. Unmatched junction bases numbered 7, after V lost 5 bases and J lost 4 bases. CDR1 is SGHDT, CDR2 YYEEEE, per germline.

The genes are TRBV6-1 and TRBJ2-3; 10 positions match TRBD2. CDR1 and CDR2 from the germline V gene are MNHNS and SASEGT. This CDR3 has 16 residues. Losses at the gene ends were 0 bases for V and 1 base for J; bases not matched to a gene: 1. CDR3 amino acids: CASSEALAGGTDTQYF. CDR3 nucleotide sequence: TGTGCCAGCAGTGAAGCCCTAGCGGGAGGCACAGATACGCAGTATTTT.

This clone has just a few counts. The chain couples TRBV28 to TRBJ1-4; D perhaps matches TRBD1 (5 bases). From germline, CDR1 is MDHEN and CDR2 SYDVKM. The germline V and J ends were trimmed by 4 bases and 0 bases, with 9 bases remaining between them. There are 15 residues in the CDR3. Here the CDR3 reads CASSSLTATNEKLFF. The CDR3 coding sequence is TGTGCCAGCAGTTCTCTGACAGCAACTAATGAAAAACTGTTTTTT.

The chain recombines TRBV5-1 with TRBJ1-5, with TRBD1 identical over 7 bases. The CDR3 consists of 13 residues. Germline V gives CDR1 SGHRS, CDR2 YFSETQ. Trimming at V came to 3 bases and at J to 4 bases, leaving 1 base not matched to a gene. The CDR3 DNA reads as TGCGCCAGCAGCTCGACAGGGAATCAGCCCCAGCATTTT. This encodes CASSSTGNQPQHF.

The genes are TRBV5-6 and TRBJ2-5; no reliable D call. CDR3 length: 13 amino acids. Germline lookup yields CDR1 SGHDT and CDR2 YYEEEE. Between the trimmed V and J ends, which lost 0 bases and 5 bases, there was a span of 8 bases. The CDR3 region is CASSLDSRETQYF. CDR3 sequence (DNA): TGTGCCAGCAGCTTGGACAGTAGGGAGACCCAGTACTTC.

The CDR3 here is CASSPGQGYREAFF. In DNA form, the CDR3 reads TGTGCCAGCAGTCCGGGACAGGGGTACCGCGAGGCTTTCTTT. This rearrangement joins TRBV2 to TRBJ1-1; TRBD1 matches 10 bases. The V gene end was trimmed by 5 bases and the J gene end by 11 bases; junction bases not matched to a gene: 11. Germline assignment: CDR1 SNHLY and CDR2 FYNNEI. This CDR3 comprises 14 residues.

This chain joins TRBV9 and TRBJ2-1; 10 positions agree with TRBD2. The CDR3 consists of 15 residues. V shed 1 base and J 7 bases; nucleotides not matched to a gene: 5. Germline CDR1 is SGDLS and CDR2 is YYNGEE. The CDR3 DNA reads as TGTGCCAGCAGCGTATCCAGCGGGGGGGGGAATGAGCAGTTCTTC. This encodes CASSVSSGGGNEQFF.

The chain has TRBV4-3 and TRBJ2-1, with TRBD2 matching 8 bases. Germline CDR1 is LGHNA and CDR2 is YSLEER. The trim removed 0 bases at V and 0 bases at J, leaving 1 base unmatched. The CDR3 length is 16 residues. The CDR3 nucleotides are TGCGCCAGCAGCCAAGACGCGGGGGGCTCCTACAATGAGCAGTTCTTC. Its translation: CASSQDAGGSYNEQFF.

CDR3 loop: CASSLSGGATEQYF. The CDR3 DNA is TGTGCCTCCTCCCTTAGCGGGGGGGCAACTGAGCAGTACTTC. V is TRBV30 and J is TRBJ2-7; 11 bases are a match to TRBD2. This CDR3 has 14 amino acids. The J segment lost 7 bases and the V segment lost 7 bases, leaving 12 bases of the junction unmatched. The germline gives CDR1 GTSNPN, CDR2 SVGIG (reference sequence).

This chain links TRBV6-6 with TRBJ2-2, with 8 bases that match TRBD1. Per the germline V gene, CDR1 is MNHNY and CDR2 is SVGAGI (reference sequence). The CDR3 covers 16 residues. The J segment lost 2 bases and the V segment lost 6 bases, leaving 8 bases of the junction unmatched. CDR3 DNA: TGTGCCAGCAGACATTGGACAGGGAGAAACACCGGGGAGCTGTTTTTT. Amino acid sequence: CASRHWTGRNTGELFF.

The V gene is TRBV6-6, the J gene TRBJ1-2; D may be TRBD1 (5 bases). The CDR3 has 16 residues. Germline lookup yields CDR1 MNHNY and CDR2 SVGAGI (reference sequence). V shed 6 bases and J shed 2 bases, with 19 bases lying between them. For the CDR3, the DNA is TGTGCCAGCAGCAGACAGAACCCCGGTGGGAACTATGGCTACACCTTC. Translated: CASSRQNPGGNYGYTF.

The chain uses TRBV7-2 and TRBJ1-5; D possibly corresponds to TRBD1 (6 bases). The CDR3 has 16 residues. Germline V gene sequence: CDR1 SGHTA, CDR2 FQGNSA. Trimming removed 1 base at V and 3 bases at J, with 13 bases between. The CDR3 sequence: CASSLDGTGYNQPQHF. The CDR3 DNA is TGTGCCAGCAGCTTAGATGGTACAGGGTACAATCAGCCCCAGCATTTT.

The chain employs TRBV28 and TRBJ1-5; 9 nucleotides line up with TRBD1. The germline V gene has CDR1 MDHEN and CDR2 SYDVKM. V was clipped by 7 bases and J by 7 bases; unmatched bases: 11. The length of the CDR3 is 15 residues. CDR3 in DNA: TGTGCCAGCATCACCGGGGGACAGGGAATCCAGCCCCAGCATTTT. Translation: CASITGGQGIQPQHF. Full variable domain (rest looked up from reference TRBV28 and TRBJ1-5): DVKVTQSSRYLVKRTGEKVFLECVQDMDHENMFWYRQDPGLGLRLIYFSYDVKMKEKGDIPEGYSVSREKKERFSLILESASTNQTSMYLCASITGGQGIQPQHFGDGTRLSIL.

As DNA, the CDR3 is TGTGCCTGGAGTCCGGGTTGGAACACTGAAGCTTTCTTT. Translating gives CAWSPGWNTEAFF. The chain links TRBV30 to TRBJ1-1; D uncertain. This CDR3 region has 13 residues. V was shortened by 2 bases and J by 1 base, with 8 bases between the two germline ends. Germline CDR1 reads GTSNPN; CDR2 reads SVGIG (reference sequence).

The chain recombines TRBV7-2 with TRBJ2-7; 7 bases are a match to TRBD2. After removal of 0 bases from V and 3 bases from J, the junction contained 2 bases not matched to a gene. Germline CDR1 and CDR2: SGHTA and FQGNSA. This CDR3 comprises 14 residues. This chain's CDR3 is CASSLAASGYEQYF. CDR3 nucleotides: TGTGCCAGCAGCTTAGCTGCTAGCGGCTACGAGCAGTACTTC.

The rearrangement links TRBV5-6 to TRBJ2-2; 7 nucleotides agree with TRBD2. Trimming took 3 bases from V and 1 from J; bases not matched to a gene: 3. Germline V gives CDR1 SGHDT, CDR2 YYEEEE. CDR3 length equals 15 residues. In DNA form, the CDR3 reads TGTGCCAGCAGCTCGGCTAGCGGGAACACCGGGGAGCTGTTTTTT. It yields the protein CASSSASGNTGELFF.

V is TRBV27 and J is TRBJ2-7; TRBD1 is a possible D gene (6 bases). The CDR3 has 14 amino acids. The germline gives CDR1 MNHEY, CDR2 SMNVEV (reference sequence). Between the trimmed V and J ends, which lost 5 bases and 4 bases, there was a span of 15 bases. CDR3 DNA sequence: TGTGCCAGCAGTCGGGTGGGGGCCCATTACGAGCAGTACTTC. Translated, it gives CASSRVGAHYEQYF.

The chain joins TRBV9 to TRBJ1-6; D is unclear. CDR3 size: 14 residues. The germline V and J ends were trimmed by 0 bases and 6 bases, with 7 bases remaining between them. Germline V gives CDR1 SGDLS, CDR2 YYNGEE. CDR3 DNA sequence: TGTGCCAGCAGCGTAGAACAGACTAATTCACCCCTCCACTTT. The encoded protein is CASSVEQTNSPLHF.

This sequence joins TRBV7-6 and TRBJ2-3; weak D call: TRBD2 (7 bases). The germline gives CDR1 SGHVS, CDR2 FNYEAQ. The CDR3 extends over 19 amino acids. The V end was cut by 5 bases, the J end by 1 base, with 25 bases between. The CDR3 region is CASSTILGGGKGGTDTQYF. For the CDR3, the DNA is TGTGCCAGCAGCACAATCCTTGGGGGGGGCAAAGGGGGCACAGATACGCAGTATTTT.

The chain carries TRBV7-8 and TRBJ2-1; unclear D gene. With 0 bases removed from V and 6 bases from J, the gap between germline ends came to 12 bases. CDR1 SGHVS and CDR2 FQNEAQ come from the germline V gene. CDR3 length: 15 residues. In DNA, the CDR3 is TGTGCCAGCAGCTTAGCGCTAAGGAGACTCAATGAGCAGTTCTTC. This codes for CASSLALRRLNEQFF. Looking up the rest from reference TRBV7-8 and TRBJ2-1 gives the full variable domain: GAGVSQSPRYKVAKRGQDVALRCDPISGHVSLFWYQQALGQGPEFLTYFQNEAQLDKSGLPSDRFFAERPEGSVSTLKIQRTQQEDSAVYLCASSLALRRLNEQFFGPGTRLTVL.

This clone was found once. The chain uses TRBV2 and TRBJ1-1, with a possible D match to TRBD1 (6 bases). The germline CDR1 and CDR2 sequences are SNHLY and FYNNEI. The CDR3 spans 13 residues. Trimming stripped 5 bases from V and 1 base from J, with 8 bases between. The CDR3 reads CASSKQGNTEAFF. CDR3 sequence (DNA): TGTGCCAGCAGTAAACAGGGGAACACTGAAGCTTTCTTT.

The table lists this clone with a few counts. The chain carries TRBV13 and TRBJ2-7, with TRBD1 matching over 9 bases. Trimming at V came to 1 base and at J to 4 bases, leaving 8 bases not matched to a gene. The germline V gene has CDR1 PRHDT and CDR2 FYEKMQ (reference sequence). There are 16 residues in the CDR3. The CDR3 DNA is TGTGCCAGCAGCTTAGCCGAACAGGGGGCGTTTTACGAGCAGTACTTC. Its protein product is CASSLAEQGAFYEQYF. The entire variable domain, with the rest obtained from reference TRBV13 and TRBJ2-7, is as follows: AAGVIQSPRHLIKEKRETATLKCYPIPRHDTVYWYQQGPGQDPQFLISFYEKMQSDKGSIPDRFSAQQFSDYHSELNMSSLELGDSALYFCASSLAEQGAFYEQYFGPGTRLTVT.

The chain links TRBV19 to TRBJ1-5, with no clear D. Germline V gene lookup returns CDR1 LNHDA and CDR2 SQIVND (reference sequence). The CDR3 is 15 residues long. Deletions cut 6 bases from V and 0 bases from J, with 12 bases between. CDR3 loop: CASRRTWDSNQPQHF. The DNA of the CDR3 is TGTGCCAGTAGGAGGACTTGGGATAGCAATCAGCCCCAGCATTTT.

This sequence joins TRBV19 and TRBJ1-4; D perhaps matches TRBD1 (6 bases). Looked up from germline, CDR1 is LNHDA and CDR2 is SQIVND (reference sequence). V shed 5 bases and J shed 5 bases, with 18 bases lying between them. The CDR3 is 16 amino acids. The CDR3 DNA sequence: TGTGCCAGTAGTTTGGACAGTACCCTCGGAAATGAAAAACTGTTTTTT. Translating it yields CASSLDSTLGNEKLFF.

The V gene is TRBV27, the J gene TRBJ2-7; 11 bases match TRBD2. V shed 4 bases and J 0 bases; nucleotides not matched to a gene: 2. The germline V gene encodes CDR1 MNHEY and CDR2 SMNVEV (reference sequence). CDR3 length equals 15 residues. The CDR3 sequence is CASSWGLADSYEQYF. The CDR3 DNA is TGTGCCAGCAGTTGGGGACTAGCGGACTCCTACGAGCAGTACTTC.

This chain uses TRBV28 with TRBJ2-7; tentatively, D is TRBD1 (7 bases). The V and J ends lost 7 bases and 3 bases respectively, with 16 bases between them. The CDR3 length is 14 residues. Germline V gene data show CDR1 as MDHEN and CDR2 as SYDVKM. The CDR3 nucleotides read TGTGCCAGCACTATTGCGGGACAGATCTACGAGCAGTACTTC. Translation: CASTIAGQIYEQYF.

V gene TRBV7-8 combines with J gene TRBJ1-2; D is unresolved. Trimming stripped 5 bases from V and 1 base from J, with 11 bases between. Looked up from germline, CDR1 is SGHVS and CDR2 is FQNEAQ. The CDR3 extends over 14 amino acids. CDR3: CASSGSTSNYGYTF. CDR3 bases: TGTGCCAGCAGCGGATCGACAAGTAACTATGGCTACACCTTC. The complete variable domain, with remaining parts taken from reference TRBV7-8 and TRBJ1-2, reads GAGVSQSPRYKVAKRGQDVALRCDPISGHVSLFWYQQALGQGPEFLTYFQNEAQLDKSGLPSDRFFAERPEGSVSTLKIQRTQQEDSAVYLCASSGSTSNYGYTFGSGTRLTVV.

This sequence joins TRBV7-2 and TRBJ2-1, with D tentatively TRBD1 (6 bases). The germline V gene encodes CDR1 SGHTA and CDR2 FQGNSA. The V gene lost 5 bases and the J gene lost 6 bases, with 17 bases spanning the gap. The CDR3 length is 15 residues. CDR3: CASSPTGRPSNEQFF. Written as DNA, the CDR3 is TGTGCCAGCAGCCCAACAGGGCGACCCTCCAATGAGCAGTTCTTC.

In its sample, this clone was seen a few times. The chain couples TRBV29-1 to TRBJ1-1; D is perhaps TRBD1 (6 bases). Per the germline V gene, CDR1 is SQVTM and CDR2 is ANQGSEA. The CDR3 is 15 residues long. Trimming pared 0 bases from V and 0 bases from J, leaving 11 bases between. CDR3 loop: CSVEDLGQMNTEAFF. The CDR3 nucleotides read TGCAGCGTTGAAGATTTGGGACAAATGAACACTGAAGCTTTCTTT.

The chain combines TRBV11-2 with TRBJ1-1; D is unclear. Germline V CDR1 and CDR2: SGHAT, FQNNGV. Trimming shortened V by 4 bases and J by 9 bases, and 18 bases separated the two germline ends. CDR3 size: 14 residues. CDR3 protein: CASSSSTWRVKAFF. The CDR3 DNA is TGTGCCAGCAGCTCCTCCACCTGGAGGGTGAAAGCTTTCTTT.